The clone carrying this TCR beta chain was recorded a few times. The target antigen is unknown. The CDR3 runs 10 residues. V was clipped by 5 bases and J by 3 bases, with 5 bases between them. From germline, CDR1 is DFQATT and CDR2 SNEGSKA (reference sequence). Attachment of unique molecular identifiers was made to individual cDNA molecules. TCRdb analysed the 5' RACE reads with MiXCR anew, one entry per CDR3 protein. The repertoire holds tens of thousands of distinct CDR3 sequences, 14% to 15% seen once, with approximately 6% in the top ten. These data belong to a study of early T cells in non-severe SARS-CoV-2 infection. Overall study context: The input, bulk RNA from unsorted whole blood, was sequenced, and chains were unpaired.

Whole-study results and caveats: The study's VDJdb matching favored anti-spike CD8 responses and missed private and CD4 specificities.

The chain employs TRBV20-1 and TRBJ2-7; no reliable D call. The TCR comes from an adult who was a healthcare worker with PCR-confirmed SARS-CoV-2 infection or an uninfected control (not recorded which). The sequencing sample was made of whole blood. CDR3 bases: TGCAGTGCTGCAGACTACGAGCAGTACTTC. Translated, it gives CSAADYEQYF.